This T cell receptor beta chain was recorded in a study of PD-1 blockade in classical Hodgkin lymphoma (dated by TCRdb to about 2020). Regarding the study in general: Nivolumab dosing was 3 mg/kg intravenously every 2 weeks, continuing until either disease progression or unacceptable toxicity. The study used TCR beta sequencing and CyTOF to define a peripheral blood immune signature of response to PD-1 blockade in classical Hodgkin lymphoma. Beyond this particular receptor, the publication reports: Baseline TCR diversity was reported to be lower in newly diagnosed patients than in healthy donors and to be lower still in relapsed/refractory patients. CD4+ but not CD8+ TCR diversity rose significantly by C4D1 (p=0.0027 vs p=0.16), most apparent in complete responders (p=0.02). Baseline diversity similar to that of newly diagnosed patients was observed in trial patients achieving complete response, whereas significantly lower diversity was observed in partial responders and progressors. Lower diversity was seen in patients whose nivolumab began less than 1 year after ASCT, and these patients were left out of later analyses so that immune reconstitution would not confound the results. The study was limited to a single clinical trial cohort, and causes of repertoire differences, possibly disease activity or prior therapy, remained undefined.

The Qiagen DNeasy kit was used to extract genomic DNA both from unsorted PBMCs and from the negatively selected CD4+ and CD8+ fractions. Amplification of TCR beta CDR3 regions was done by immunoSEQ multiplex PCR with primers that anneal to V and J segments. A synthetic immune receptor repertoire was used to minimize amplification bias, and any remaining bias was removed computationally after sequencing. The study's own analysis went as follows. Custom Python scripts were used to quantify repertoire diversity as the Shannon entropy index. The unsorted, CD4+ and CD8+ repertoires were each analyzed separately, with the exception of combined analyses, where CD4+ and CD8+ sequences were merged in silico. Clonal expansion was defined as at least a 2-fold frequency increase after treatment relative to C1D1, with a pseudocount of 0.5 for undetected baseline clones. Clones with 0 or 1 copy at C1D1 were classified as singleton clones, and clones with 2 or more copies were classified as non-singleton clones. Clones expanded in unsorted samples were assigned a CD4+, CD8+ or unknown annotation through matching of protein sequences in sorted samples from the same patient. Wilcoxon tests were applied to paired samples to test diversity changes from C1D1 to C4D1. Here the immuneACCESS table is served through TCRdb, limited to in-frame sequences with V and J called. Missing clones are a known gap in these copies; in checked studies unresolved V genes cover under half, and the rest lacks a known reason. That table supplies the V and J calls and clone size; D and trimming were determined from the DNA. The sample has 80,000 to 95,000 clones on record, 75% to 85% of them singletons. The top ten constitute about a sixth of the sample.

CDR1 and CDR2 are read off the germline V gene as KGHSH and LQKENI. Trimming removed 5 bases from V and 7 bases from J; the gene matches leave 13 bases unexplained. The CDR3 goes from the cysteine to the phenylalanine over 16 residues. Only the CDR3 DNA stays, 48 bases, in frame from base 1. In the paper's terms, the time point label means: cycle 4 day 1 (C4D1), after about 6 weeks of nivolumab. Every trial patient had relapsed following autologous stem cell transplantation, and prior brentuximab vedotin exposure was what differed among cohorts A, B and C. The trial cohort was composed of 56 patients with relapsed/refractory classical Hodgkin lymphoma, for whom complete response, partial response or progressive disease was recorded as best overall response. In the multi-cohort phase II CheckMate 205 trial, trial patients received single-agent nivolumab. An independent review committee assessed best overall response by applying the 2007 International Working Group response criteria. Trial PBMCs were collected immediately before nivolumab initiation (C1D1) and during therapy at cycle 2 day 1 and cycle 4 day 1. Peripheral blood was collected in 8 mL Vacutainer Cell Preparation Tubes, from which PBMCs were isolated by centrifugation and then cryopreserved.

Only a few counts were recorded for this clone. No cognate antigen has been identified for it. No much larger clone is present one base from it, and per-base qualities are unavailable. The receptor comes from a human donor with classical Hodgkin lymphoma. The chain is made from TRBV18 and TRBJ2-1, with 8 middle bases fitting TRBD2. The sequenced sample was peripheral blood mononuclear cells (PBMCs), obtained before the fourth cycle of nivolumab. The CDR3 here reads CASSSSQGLALNEQFF. The nucleotide sequence reads as follows: TGTGCCAGCTCATCCTCCCAAGGACTAGCTTTGAATGAGCAGTTCTTC.